This TCR beta chain comes out of a study of control samples from healthy donors and cancer patients. Clones were sequenced by immunoSEQ multiplex PCR, and TCRdb holds only the in-frame ones, with some missing. In the table there are about 120,000 clones, about 90% of which are singletons. Germline CDR1 and CDR2: SGHAT and FQNNGV. CDR3 length: 13 residues. Trimming removed 5 bases at V and 4 bases at J, with 9 bases between. Material: blood. This sequence originates from a man aged 18-30 years in good health. The chain uses TRBV11-2 and TRBJ1-3; D unclear. CDR3 sequence reads: CASSQTRGNTIYF. The CDR3 DNA is TGTGCCAGCAGCCAAACAAGAGGAAACACCATATATTTT. Combining the CDR3 with reference TRBV11-2 and TRBJ1-3 gives the whole variable domain EAGVAQSPRYKIIEKRQSVAFWCNPISGHATLYWYQQILGQGPKLLIQFQNNGVVDDSQLPKDRFSAERLKGVDSTLKIQPAKLEDSAVYLCASSQTRGNTIYFGEGSWLTVV.